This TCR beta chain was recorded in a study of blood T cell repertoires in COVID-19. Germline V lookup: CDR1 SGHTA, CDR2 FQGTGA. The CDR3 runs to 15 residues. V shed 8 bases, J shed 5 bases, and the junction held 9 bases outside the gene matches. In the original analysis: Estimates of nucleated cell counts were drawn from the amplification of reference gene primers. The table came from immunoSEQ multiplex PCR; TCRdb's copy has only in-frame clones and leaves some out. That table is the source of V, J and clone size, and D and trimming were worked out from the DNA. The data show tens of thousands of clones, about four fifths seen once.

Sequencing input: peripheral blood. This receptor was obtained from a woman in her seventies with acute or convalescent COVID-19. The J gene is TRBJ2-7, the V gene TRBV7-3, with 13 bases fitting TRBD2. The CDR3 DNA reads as TGTGCCAGCCGACTAGCGGGAGGAACGAACGACGAGCAGTACTTC. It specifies CASRLAGGTNDEQYF.